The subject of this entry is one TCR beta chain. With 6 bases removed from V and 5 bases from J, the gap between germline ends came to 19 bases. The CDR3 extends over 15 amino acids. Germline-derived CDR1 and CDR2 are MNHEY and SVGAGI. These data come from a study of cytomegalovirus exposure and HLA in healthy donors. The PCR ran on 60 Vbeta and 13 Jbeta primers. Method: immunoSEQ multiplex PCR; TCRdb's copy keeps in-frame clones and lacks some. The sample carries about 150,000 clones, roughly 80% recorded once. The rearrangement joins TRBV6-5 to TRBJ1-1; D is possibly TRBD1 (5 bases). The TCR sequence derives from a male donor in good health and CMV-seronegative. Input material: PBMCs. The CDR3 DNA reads TGTGCCAGCAGCCCCATAGGGACTTTGAGAACTGAAGCTTTCTTT. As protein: CASSPIGTLRTEAFF.